Below are 18 T cell receptor beta chains sequenced from a single sample in a study of cytomegalovirus exposure and HLA in healthy donors. PCR was performed using 60 Vbeta and 13 Jbeta primers. The method was immunoSEQ multiplex PCR; TCRdb's version includes in-frame clones alone and lacks a portion of them. The sample yields under 200,000 clones, around 79% seen once. Sequenced sample: PBMCs. These receptors came from a woman aged 40 to 50 in good health and CMV-seronegative.

The DNA for the CDR3 is TGTGCCAGCAGTGAATCCCTTGGAGATTCCCCGGTCACTGAAGCTTTCTTT. The encoded protein is CASSESLGDSPVTEAFF. The chain uses TRBV25-1 and TRBJ1-1; no definite D call. In germline, CDR1 is MGHDK, CDR2 SYGVNS. V lost 1 base and J 4 bases, leaving 19 bases between the germline ends. The CDR3 consists of 17 residues.

The rearrangement joins TRBV7-2 to TRBJ2-3; TRBD1 aligns across 7 bases. The germline gives CDR1 SGHTA, CDR2 FQGNSA. Losses at the gene ends were 1 base for V and 0 bases for J; bases not matched to a gene: 1. The CDR3 has 15 residues. This chain's CDR3 is CASSLEGASTDTQYF. The CDR3 DNA sequence: TGTGCCAGCAGCTTAGAGGGGGCCAGCACAGATACGCAGTATTTT.

The chain is built from TRBV27 and TRBJ1-2, with D possibly matching TRBD1 (6 bases). Trimming shortened V by 3 bases and J by 7 bases, and 15 bases separated the two germline ends. CDR1 is MNHEY, CDR2 SMNVEV, per germline (reference sequence). This CDR3 has 14 amino acids. The CDR3 DNA reads as TGTGCCAGCAGTTTGACCCAGGGGAGGGGTGGCTACACCTTC. This translates into CASSLTQGRGGYTF.

V gene TRBV5-6 combines with J gene TRBJ2-4; 7 nucleotides align to TRBD1. J was trimmed by 4 bases and V by 1 base; bases with no gene match: 2. The length of the CDR3 is 14 residues. The germline V gene has CDR1 SGHDT and CDR2 YYEEEE. CDR3 protein: CASSLQTGKNIQYF. The CDR3 coding sequence is TGTGCCAGCAGCTTGCAGACAGGGAAAAACATTCAGTACTTC.

The V and J genes are TRBV5-1 and TRBJ1-4, with D perhaps matching TRBD1 (5 bases). The length of the CDR3 is 15 residues. Germline CDR1 and CDR2: SGHRS and YFSETQ. Trimming left V 5 bases short and J 5 bases short, with 16 bases between. The CDR3 DNA is TGCGCCAGCAGTCTCACCGGGACTGGGAATGAAAAACTGTTTTTT. Protein sequence: CASSLTGTGNEKLFF.

In this sample, this clone turned up a few times. The CDR3 region is CASSLTAARGAHGYTF. CDR3 bases: TGTGCCAGCAGCTTAACCGCGGCACGGGGGGCGCATGGCTACACCTTC. The chain carries TRBV7-3 and TRBJ1-2; TRBD1 is a possible D gene (6 bases). The ends were cut back, 0 bases at V and 6 bases at J, with 17 bases in the middle. Looked up from germline, CDR1 is SGHTA and CDR2 is FQGTGA. The CDR3 contains 16 residues.

This rearrangement joins TRBV29-1 to TRBJ1-1, with 7 bases aligning to TRBD1. Germline V gene data show CDR1 as SQVTM and CDR2 as ANQGSEA. V was pared by 4 bases and J by 10 bases, with 18 bases of the junction left unmatched. The CDR3 loop spans 15 amino acids. Here the CDR3 reads CSVGGTPGQTGRAFF. CDR3 nucleotide sequence: TGCAGCGTTGGGGGCACCCCGGGACAGACGGGTCGAGCTTTCTTT.

V is TRBV29-1 and J is TRBJ2-1; possibly TRBD2 for D (6 bases). CDR3 length equals 14 residues. The germline CDR1 and CDR2 sequences are SQVTM and ANQGSEA. Trimming took off 2 bases at V and 1 base at J, with 9 bases between the two ends. CDR3 sequence reads: CSVELRGSYNEQFF. In DNA form, the CDR3 reads TGCAGCGTTGAACTGCGGGGATCCTACAATGAGCAGTTCTTC.

This clone has a single count. The chain carries TRBV9 and TRBJ2-2; a possible D gene is TRBD1 (6 bases). The V end lost 3 bases, the J end lost 0 bases, and 9 bases lay between the germline ends. This CDR3 region has 15 residues. CDR1 SGDLS and CDR2 YYNGEE come from the germline V gene. As DNA, the CDR3 is TGTGCCAGCAGCGGGACAGTTGCGAACACCGGGGAGCTGTTTTTT. It is translated as CASSGTVANTGELFF.

This clone appeared a few times. CDR3 in DNA: TGTGCCAGCAGCAAAGGACCGGGGGTATACAATGAGCAGTTCTTC. This encodes CASSKGPGVYNEQFF. The rearrangement uses TRBV7-2 and TRBJ2-1, with D perhaps TRBD2 (6 bases). The CDR3 contains 15 residues. Looked up from germline, CDR1 is SGHTA and CDR2 is FQGNSA. Trimming cost V 5 bases and J 4 bases, with 15 bases left between them.

This clone was observed once. As DNA, the CDR3 is TGTGCCAGTAGCCTACTAGCGGGGGCAGATACGCAGTATTTT. Translating gives CASSLLAGADTQYF. The genes are TRBV19 and TRBJ2-3; 11 positions match TRBD2. The CDR3 is made up of 14 amino acids. V shed 6 bases, J shed 4 bases, and the junction held 3 bases outside the gene matches. The germline gives CDR1 LNHDA, CDR2 SQIVND (reference sequence).

The chain has TRBV27 and TRBJ2-1; D might be TRBD2 (5 bases). Germline CDR1 and CDR2: MNHEY and SMNVEV (reference sequence). V lost 1 base to trimming and J lost 9 bases, with 13 bases between them. The CDR3 is 14 amino acids. CDR3 DNA: TGTGCCAGCAGTTTATGGAAAGAGGGAGCTGAGCAGTTCTTC. Translated: CASSLWKEGAEQFF.

This clone was detected only a few times. V and J are TRBV6-5 and TRBJ1-4, with D possibly being TRBD1 (5 bases). Deletions cut 9 bases from V and 5 bases from J, with 16 bases between. Germline V gives CDR1 MNHEY, CDR2 SVGAGI. The CDR3 runs 14 residues. CDR3 loop: CARGGSAENEKLFF. The CDR3 DNA sequence: TGTGCCAGGGGGGGGAGTGCCGAGAATGAAAAACTGTTTTTT.

This chain links TRBV29-1 with TRBJ2-3, with 10 nucleotides matching TRBD1. This CDR3 is 14 amino acids long. Germline CDR1 SQVTM, CDR2 ANQGSEA. Trimming at V came to 8 bases and at J to 2 bases, leaving 7 bases not matched to a gene. CDR3: CSTQGQGITDTQYF. As DNA, the CDR3 is TGCAGCACTCAGGGACAGGGGATCACAGATACGCAGTATTTT.

The chain links TRBV5-1 to TRBJ2-5, with TRBD1 as a possible D gene (8 bases). Germline-derived CDR1 and CDR2 are SGHRS and YFSETQ. V lost 3 bases and J 5 bases, leaving 20 bases between the germline ends. The CDR3 covers 16 residues. The CDR3 is CASSSPGGGGDETQYF. The CDR3 DNA is TGCGCCAGCAGCTCGCCAGGGGGCGGGGGTGACGAGACCCAGTACTTC.

The chain uses TRBV6-6 and TRBJ2-7, with D possibly matching TRBD1 (6 bases). With 7 bases removed from V and 3 bases from J, the gap between germline ends came to 19 bases. CDR3 length: 15 residues. Germline V gene sequence: CDR1 MNHNY, CDR2 SVGAGI (reference sequence). The CDR3 DNA sequence: TGTGCCAGCAACCCAGATGACAGGACCTACTACGAGCAGTACTTC. Amino acid sequence: CASNPDDRTYYEQYF.

The CDR3: CASMSTGDTEAFF. The CDR3 region has the DNA TGTGCCAGTATGTCGACAGGAGACACTGAAGCTTTCTTT. This rearrangement joins TRBV19 to TRBJ1-1; possibly TRBD1 for D (6 bases). V was pared by 7 bases and J by 3 bases, with 12 bases between. The germline CDR1 and CDR2 sequences are LNHDA and SQIVND (reference sequence). CDR3 length equals 13 residues.

This clone occurred once. The rearrangement links TRBV7-9 to TRBJ1-6; 10 bases are shared with TRBD1. This CDR3 is built from 15 residues. Germline V gene sequence: CDR1 SEHNR, CDR2 FQNEAQ (reference sequence). J gave up 8 bases and V 5 bases, and 6 bases lay outside the gene matches. The CDR3 reads CASSPRGTGDSPLHF. CDR3 nucleotide sequence: TGTGCCAGCAGCCCCCGCGGGACAGGGGATTCACCCCTCCACTTT.